This record covers a single T cell receptor beta chain. Its target is not known. The library came from three nested PCR rounds adapted from ARM-PCR protocols. From the multiplex PCR reads, TCRdb called clonotypes with MiXCR, one entry per CDR3 protein. The table has around 80,000 distinct CDR3 sequences, about 80% seen once. In germline, CDR1 is SQVTM, CDR2 ANQGSEA. The CDR3 has 16 amino acids. V lost 8 bases and J lost 10, with 32 bases in between. RNA was extracted from bulk tissue without any cell sorting. This non-tumor lung sample came from over 3 cm beyond the tumor edge. This entry comes from a study of tumor and adjacent non-tumor tissue in lung cancer. The wider study: There were around 11 adenocarcinoma, 2 squamous cell carcinoma and 1 small cell lung cancer cases. Points from the study as a whole: TCR diversity was significantly greater in tumor than normal lung tissue.

The sequence came from a man aged 65 to 85 with non-small cell lung cancer. Specimen: distant non-tumor lung tissue. The chain links TRBV29-1 to TRBJ1-2; D gene ambiguous. The CDR3 loop is CSIVPHQSSGEDAYTF. As DNA, the CDR3 is TGCAGCATTGTCCCCCATCAATCCTCGGGAGAAGATGCCTACACCTTC.